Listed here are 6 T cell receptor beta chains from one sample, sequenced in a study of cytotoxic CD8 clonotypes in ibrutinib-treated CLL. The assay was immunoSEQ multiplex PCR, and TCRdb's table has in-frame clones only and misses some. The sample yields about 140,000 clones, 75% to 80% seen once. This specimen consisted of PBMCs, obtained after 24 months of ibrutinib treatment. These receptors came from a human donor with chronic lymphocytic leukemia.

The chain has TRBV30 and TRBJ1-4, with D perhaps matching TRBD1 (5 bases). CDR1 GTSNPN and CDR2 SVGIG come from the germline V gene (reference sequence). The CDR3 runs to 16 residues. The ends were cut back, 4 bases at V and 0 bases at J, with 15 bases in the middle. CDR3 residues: CAWTTTGRATNEKLFF. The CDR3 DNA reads TGTGCCTGGACCACCACAGGCCGGGCAACTAATGAAAAACTGTTTTTT.

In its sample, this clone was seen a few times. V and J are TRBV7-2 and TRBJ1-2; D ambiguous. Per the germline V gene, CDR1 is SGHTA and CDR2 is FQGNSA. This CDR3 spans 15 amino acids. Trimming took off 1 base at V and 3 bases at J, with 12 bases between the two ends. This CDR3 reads CASSLGAPRDYGYTF. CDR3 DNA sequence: TGTGCCAGCAGCTTAGGAGCCCCTAGGGACTATGGCTACACCTTC.

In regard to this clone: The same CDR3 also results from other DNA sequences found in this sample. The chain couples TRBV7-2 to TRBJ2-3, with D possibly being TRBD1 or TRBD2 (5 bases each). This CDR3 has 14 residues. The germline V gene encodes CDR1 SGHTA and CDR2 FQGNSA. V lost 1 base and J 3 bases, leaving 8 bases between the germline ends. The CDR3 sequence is CASSLGGPTDTQYF. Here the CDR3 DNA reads TGTGCCAGCAGCTTAGGGGGACCTACAGATACGCAGTATTTT.

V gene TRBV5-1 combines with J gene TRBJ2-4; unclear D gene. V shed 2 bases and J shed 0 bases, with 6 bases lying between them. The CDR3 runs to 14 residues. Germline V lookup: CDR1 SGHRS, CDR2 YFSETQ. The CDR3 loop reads CASSLGLAKNIQYF. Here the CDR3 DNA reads TGCGCCAGCAGCTTAGGGCTAGCCAAAAACATTCAGTACTTC.

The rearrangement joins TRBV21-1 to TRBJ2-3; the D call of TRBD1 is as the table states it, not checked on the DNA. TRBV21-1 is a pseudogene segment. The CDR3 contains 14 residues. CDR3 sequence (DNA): TGTGCCAGCAGCAAAGGGGGCGGCACAGATACGCAGTATTTT. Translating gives CASSKGGGTDTQYF.

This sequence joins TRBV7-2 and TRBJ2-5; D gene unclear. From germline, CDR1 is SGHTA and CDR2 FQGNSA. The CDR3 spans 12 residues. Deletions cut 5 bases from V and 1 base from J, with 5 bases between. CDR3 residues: CASSRAQETQYF. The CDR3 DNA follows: TGTGCCAGCAGCCGAGCCCAAGAGACCCAGTACTTC.